Shown below are 31 T cell receptor beta chains from a single sample sequenced in a study of T cell responses to AZD1222 COVID-19 vaccine. Produced via immunoSEQ multiplex PCR; TCRdb's table is partial and in-frame only. Here the sample spans 100,000 to 150,000 clones, about 90% being singletons. Source: peripheral blood, taken on day 0 of AZD1222 vaccination. The receptor set was obtained from an adult in good health.

This rearrangement joins TRBV9 to TRBJ2-3; D is possibly TRBD1 (5 bases). Trimming stripped 4 bases from V and 2 bases from J, with 11 bases between. The germline gives CDR1 SGDLS, CDR2 YYNGEE. This CDR3 contains 14 residues. The CDR3 nucleotides are TGTGCCAGCAGCCCCCGGACAAACACAGATACGCAGTATTTT. This encodes CASSPRTNTDTQYF. The full variable domain, rest sourced from reference TRBV9 and TRBJ2-3, is DSGVTQTPKHLITATGQRVTLRCSPRSGDLSVYWYQQSLDQGLQFLIQYYNGEERAKGNILERFSAQQFPDLHSELNLSSLELGDSALYFCASSPRTNTDTQYFGPGTRLTVL.

The J gene is TRBJ2-7, the V gene TRBV9; 10 bases align to TRBD1. The V segment lost 3 bases and the J segment 0 bases; nucleotides outside the gene matches: 9. The CDR3 covers 17 residues. Germline V gene lookup returns CDR1 SGDLS and CDR2 YYNGEE. DNA for the CDR3: TGTGCCAGCAGCGCAACGACAGGGGGCCTCCACTCCTACGAGCAGTACTTC. This encodes CASSATTGGLHSYEQYF.

The chain has TRBV4-2 and TRBJ2-7, with D perhaps TRBD1 (6 bases). The germline CDR1 and CDR2 sequences are LGHNA and YNFKEQ. CDR3 length: 13 amino acids. V was shortened by 3 bases and J by 6 bases, with 12 bases between the two germline ends. The CDR3 DNA follows: TGTGCCAGCAGCCAGCTAGGGGGTATCGAGCAGTACTTC. Translating it yields CASSQLGGIEQYF.

V usage is TRBV10-3 and J usage is TRBJ1-1; 7 bases match TRBD1. There are 15 residues in the CDR3. Germline loops: CDR1 ENHRY, CDR2 SYGVKD. With V trimmed by 0 bases and J by 1 base, 2 bases remained unmatched. The CDR3 DNA reads as TGTGCCATCAGTGAGTCCCGACAGGGGAACACTGAAGCTTTCTTT. Its protein is CAISESRQGNTEAFF.

The chain carries TRBV7-8 and TRBJ1-1, with TRBD1 as a possible D gene (5 bases). Germline loops: CDR1 SGHVS, CDR2 FQNEAQ. The V end lost 0 bases, the J end lost 5 bases, and 7 bases lay between the germline ends. CDR3 length equals 13 residues. The CDR3 sequence: CASSLAGDTEAFF. The CDR3 DNA is TGTGCCAGCAGCTTAGCAGGGGATACTGAAGCTTTCTTT.

The V and J genes are TRBV9 and TRBJ2-7, with TRBD1 as a possible D gene (6 bases). The CDR3 contains 14 residues. V was pared by 0 bases and J by 2 bases, with 9 bases between. Germline V CDR1 and CDR2: SGDLS, YYNGEE. The CDR3 nucleotides are TGTGCCAGCAGCGTAGGACAGGCAACCTACGAGCAGTACTTC. The encoded protein is CASSVGQATYEQYF. The full variable domain, rest sourced from reference TRBV9 and TRBJ2-7, is DSGVTQTPKHLITATGQRVTLRCSPRSGDLSVYWYQQSLDQGLQFLIQYYNGEERAKGNILERFSAQQFPDLHSELNLSSLELGDSALYFCASSVGQATYEQYFGPGTRLTVT.

This chain links TRBV4-1 with TRBJ1-5; 11 bases are shared with TRBD1. The CDR3 spans 15 residues. Germline V gene data show CDR1 as MGHRA and CDR2 as YSYEKL. J lost 11 bases, V lost 1 base, and 7 bases had no gene match. This CDR3 reads CASSQGTGGGRAQHF. CDR3 DNA sequence: TGCGCCAGCAGCCAAGGGACAGGGGGCGGGCGGGCCCAGCATTTT.

The chain recombines TRBV10-3 with TRBJ2-3; 7 bases are a match to TRBD2. The CDR3 sequence is 15 residues long. Germline V gene data show CDR1 as ENHRY and CDR2 as SYGVKD. The V gene end was trimmed by 3 bases and the J gene end by 0 bases; junction bases not matched to a gene: 3. As DNA, the CDR3 is TGTGCCATCAGTGATTCTAGCGGCAGCACAGATACGCAGTATTTT. Translation gives CAISDSSGSTDTQYF.

This sequence joins TRBV24-1 and TRBJ2-7; 8 nucleotides line up with TRBD1. V trimming: 7 bases; J trimming: 1 base; junction bases outside the gene matches: 17. The CDR3 totals 18 residues. In germline, CDR1 is KGHDR, CDR2 SFDVKD. This CDR3 is CATRPKRFRTGLSYEQYF. The DNA for the CDR3 is TGTGCCACCAGACCCAAACGATTTCGGACAGGGCTATCCTACGAGCAGTACTTC.

This chain uses TRBV9 with TRBJ1-5; TRBD1 matches at 9 bases. The CDR3 has 14 amino acids. With V trimmed by 4 bases and J by 5 bases, 4 bases remained unmatched. Germline V lookup: CDR1 SGDLS, CDR2 YYNGEE. The CDR3 reads CASSRTGEDQPQHF. CDR3 coding DNA: TGTGCCAGCAGCCGGACAGGGGAGGATCAGCCCCAGCATTTT.

This clone was recorded only once. The chain is built from TRBV7-2 and TRBJ2-5; no firm D call. V lost 5 bases and J lost 5, with 12 bases in between. This CDR3 region has 13 residues. Germline assignment: CDR1 SGHTA and CDR2 FQGNSA. This CDR3 reads CASSLTRLETQYF. As DNA, the CDR3 is TGTGCCAGCAGCCTAACTCGATTGGAGACCCAGTACTTC.

V is TRBV15 and J is TRBJ2-7, with 7 bases matching TRBD1. The CDR3 runs 13 residues. The germline CDR1 and CDR2 sequences are LNHNV and YYDKDF (reference sequence). V was pared by 1 base and J by 4 bases, with 1 base of the junction left unmatched. CDR3 in DNA: TGTGCCACCAGCAGAGGGGGACAGTACGAGCAGTACTTC. It encodes CATSRGGQYEQYF.

The V call is TRBV15, the J call TRBJ2-3; 7 bases fit TRBD2. The CDR3 has 18 amino acids. Germline V lookup: CDR1 LNHNV, CDR2 YYDKDF (reference sequence). After removal of 0 bases from V and 0 bases from J, the junction contained 9 bases not matched to a gene. The CDR3 here is CATSRDRTRQPSTDTQYF. CDR3 DNA: TGTGCCACCAGCAGAGATCGGACTAGACAGCCCAGCACAGATACGCAGTATTTT.

The V gene is TRBV19, the J gene TRBJ1-5; TRBD1 aligns across 9 bases. Per germline, CDR1 LNHDA and CDR2 SQIVND (reference sequence). Trimming at V came to 5 bases and at J to 2 bases, leaving 4 bases not matched to a gene. CDR3 length: 15 residues. The CDR3 nucleotides read TGTGCCAGTAGTTGGGACAGGGATGGCAATCAGCCCCAGCATTTT. The encoded protein is CASSWDRDGNQPQHF. The full variable domain, with the rest looked up from reference TRBV19 and TRBJ1-5, is DGGITQSPKYLFRKEGQNVTLSCEQNLNHDAMYWYRQDPGQGLRLIYYSQIVNDFQKGDIAEGYSVSREKKESFPLTVTSAQKNPTAFYLCASSWDRDGNQPQHFGDGTRLSIL.

This chain uses TRBV29-1 with TRBJ2-2, with unresolved D. This CDR3 has 12 residues. The V gene lost 2 bases and the J gene lost 6 bases, with 7 bases spanning the gap. Per germline, CDR1 SQVTM and CDR2 ANQGSEA. In DNA, the CDR3 is TGCAGCGTTGAACCTGGGCCCGGGGAGCTGTTTTTT. Protein sequence: CSVEPGPGELFF.

The sample holds a few counts of this clone. Its ends do not fully match the called genes, so a read error is possible. The gene calls are TRBV6-1 and TRBJ1-5; TRBD1 agrees at 8 bases. Germline loops: CDR1 MNHNS, CDR2 SASEGT. This CDR3 comprises 15 residues. The CDR3 DNA sequence: TGTGCCAGCAGAGAAGACAGGGGCCCAAATCAGCCCCAGCATTTT. It specifies CASREDRGPNQPQHF.

The chain combines TRBV15 with TRBJ2-7; the match to TRBD2 covers 8 bases. Trimming removed 5 bases from V and 0 bases from J; junction bases left unmatched: 9. Germline V gives CDR1 LNHNV, CDR2 YYDKDF (reference sequence). This CDR3 comprises 16 residues. CDR3 sequence (DNA): TGTGCCACCAGCTTGGGGGGAGGGACTAGCTCCTACGAGCAGTACTTC. Residues: CATSLGGGTSSYEQYF.

This clone appeared once. As DNA, the CDR3 is TGTGCCAGCAGCTTCGACGAAGGGTCACCCCTCCACTTT. This codes for CASSFDEGSPLHF. The chain couples TRBV5-6 to TRBJ1-6; D remains unclear. Trimming left V 2 bases short and J 10 bases short, with 10 bases between. The CDR3 sequence is 13 residues long. The germline V gene encodes CDR1 SGHDT and CDR2 YYEEEE.

The chain links TRBV11-2 to TRBJ2-7; 9 positions match TRBD1. V was pared by 5 bases and J by 4 bases, with 6 bases of the junction left unmatched. There are 14 residues in the CDR3. CDR1 SGHAT and CDR2 FQNNGV come from the germline V gene. The CDR3 loop reads CASSVWDRVYEQYF. The DNA for the CDR3 is TGTGCCAGCAGCGTCTGGGACAGGGTGTACGAGCAGTACTTC.

The genes are TRBV18 and TRBJ2-3; 9 bases map to TRBD1. From germline, CDR1 is KGHSH and CDR2 LQKENI. The length of the CDR3 is 19 residues. Trimming at V came to 3 bases and at J to 1 base, leaving 14 bases not matched to a gene. DNA for the CDR3: TGTGCCAGCTCACCCTTAAACTGGACAGGGGAACTTGGCACAGATACGCAGTATTTT. Its translation is CASSPLNWTGELGTDTQYF.

The chain recombines TRBV10-1 with TRBJ2-7; maybe TRBD1 (6 bases). V lost 8 bases, J lost 2 bases, and 16 bases lay in between. The CDR3 contains 14 residues. CDR1 and CDR2 from the germline V gene are WNHNN and SYGVQD (reference sequence). CDR3 in DNA: TGCGCCAGCTCCCTGGGGGCGCCTCCCTACGAGCAGTACTTC. Amino acids: CASSLGAPPYEQYF.

The rearrangement joins TRBV30 to TRBJ2-7, with 8 bases fitting TRBD1. This CDR3 is 14 amino acids long. Trimming took 1 base from V and 7 from J; bases not matched to a gene: 9. Germline CDR1 reads GTSNPN; CDR2 reads SVGIG (reference sequence). CDR3 nucleotide sequence: TGTGCCTGGAGTGCCCGGACAGGGTGGGATGAGCAGTACTTC. Translated, it gives CAWSARTGWDEQYF. Together with reference TRBV30 and TRBJ2-7, the CDR3 gives the full variable domain: SQTIHQWPATLVQPVGSPLSLECTVEGTSNPNLYWYRQAAGRGLQLLFYSVGIGQISSEVPQNLSASRPQDRQFILSSKKLLLSDSGFYLCAWSARTGWDEQYFGPGTRLTVT.

The genes are TRBV5-6 and TRBJ2-7; 11 bases are a match to TRBD2. Germline-derived CDR1 and CDR2 are SGHDT and YYEEEE. V shed 4 bases, J shed 1 base, and the junction held 10 bases outside the gene matches. This CDR3 contains 17 residues. The CDR3 loop is CASSKTTGTSGSYEQYF. The DNA for the CDR3 is TGTGCCAGCAGCAAGACCACCGGGACTAGCGGTTCCTACGAGCAGTACTTC.

The chain is built from TRBV27 and TRBJ1-2, with TRBD1 identical over 7 bases. Germline V gene lookup returns CDR1 MNHEY and CDR2 SMNVEV (reference sequence). The V segment lost 5 bases and the J segment 4 bases; nucleotides outside the gene matches: 4. This CDR3 contains 13 residues. The chain's CDR3 is CASSPGQRYGYTF. In nucleotides, the CDR3 is TGTGCCAGCAGTCCGGGACAGCGCTATGGCTACACCTTC.

This sequence joins TRBV9 and TRBJ2-1; 7 positions match TRBD2. The germline CDR1 and CDR2 sequences are SGDLS and YYNGEE. V lost 3 bases to trimming and J lost 6 bases; unmatched junction nucleotides: 9. The CDR3 runs 15 residues. For the CDR3, the DNA is TGTGCCAGCAGCGACAGCGGGAATCAGGGCAATGAGCAGTTCTTC. As protein: CASSDSGNQGNEQFF.

V gene TRBV29-1 combines with J gene TRBJ1-5; D perhaps matches TRBD1 (5 bases). The V gene's germline CDR1 is SQVTM and CDR2 ANQGSEA. This CDR3 spans 12 amino acids. Trimming took 5 bases from V and 4 from J, leaving 9 bases between them. The CDR3 DNA reads as TGCAGCGTTAAAGCAGGGAATCAGCCCCAGCATTTT. The encoded protein is CSVKAGNQPQHF. Full variable domain (remainder filled in from reference TRBV29-1 and TRBJ1-5): SAVISQKPSRDICQRGTSLTIQCQVDSQVTMMFWYRQQPGQSLTLIATANQGSEATYESGFVIDKFPISRPNLTFSTLTVSNMSPEDSSIYLCSVKAGNQPQHFGDGTRLSIL.

This clone was picked up a small number of times. The genes are TRBV5-1 and TRBJ1-2; possibly TRBD1 for D (5 bases). The V end was cut by 0 bases, the J end by 8 bases, with 11 bases between. Germline lookup yields CDR1 SGHRS and CDR2 YFSETQ. The CDR3 spans 13 residues. For the CDR3, the DNA is TGCGCCAGCAGCTTGGTAGGGGAAGGCGGCTACACCTTC. It is translated as CASSLVGEGGYTF. Drawing the rest from reference TRBV5-1 and TRBJ1-2, the complete variable domain is KAGVTQTPRYLIKTRGQQVTLSCSPISGHRSVSWYQQTPGQGLQFLFEYFSETQRNKGNFPGRFSGRQFSNSRSEMNVSTLELGDSALYLCASSLVGEGGYTFGSGTRLTVV.

This chain connects TRBV2 to TRBJ2-7; D gene unclear. V was trimmed by 2 bases and J by 2 bases, leaving 4 bases between them. The CDR3 runs to 12 residues. Germline CDR1 SNHLY, CDR2 FYNNEI. The CDR3, as DNA: TGTGCCAGCAGTGAACTAGCCTACGAGCAGTACTTC. It encodes CASSELAYEQYF.

The rearrangement links TRBV5-1 to TRBJ1-6; TRBD1 might be the D (6 bases). CDR3 length: 15 amino acids. V lost 1 base and J lost 7, with 12 bases in between. Germline-derived CDR1 and CDR2 are SGHRS and YFSETQ. In DNA form, the CDR3 reads TGCGCCAGCAGCTTGTACAGGGATGGAAATTCACCCCTCCACTTT. It encodes CASSLYRDGNSPLHF.

This rearrangement joins TRBV28 to TRBJ2-7; 9 bases map to TRBD1. The CDR3 has 13 amino acids. Germline trimming cut 10 bases from V and 1 base from J; bases unmatched to any gene: 5. The germline gives CDR1 MDHEN, CDR2 SYDVKM. As DNA, the CDR3 is TGTGCCACGGGGACAGGGCCTTCCTACGAGCAGTACTTC. Translation gives CATGTGPSYEQYF.

The rearrangement uses TRBV28 and TRBJ1-1; no firm D call. The CDR3 has 15 amino acids. Germline lookup yields CDR1 MDHEN and CDR2 SYDVKM. Deletions cut 6 bases from V and 5 bases from J, with 19 bases between. Written as DNA, the CDR3 is TGTGCCAGCAGGCCCAATGACGGAGTGTGGACTGAAGCTTTCTTT. Protein sequence: CASRPNDGVWTEAFF.